The entry below describes one T cell receptor (beta chain). Trimming took 3 bases from V and 5 from J, leaving 14 bases between them. The germline gives CDR1 MGHRA, CDR2 YSYEKL. The CDR3 has 14 residues. Assay used: immunoSEQ multiplex PCR; TCRdb lists only in-frame clones, some missing. The table includes 630,000 or so clones, about 98% detected once. This entry is derived from a study of shared clonotypes between healthy human individuals. Naivety among CD8 cells was defined by CD45RO negativity and positive CCR7 selection, thereby excluding terminally differentiated effector memory CD45RA+ cells. The sample was naive CD8+ T cells sorted from blood. This receptor was identified in a man between 25 and 39 years old in good health. This chain links TRBV4-1 with TRBJ2-7, with D possibly matching TRBD2 (5 bases). CDR3 residues: CASSQRGLGDEQYF. As DNA, the CDR3 is TGCGCCAGCAGCCAGAGAGGGTTAGGTGACGAGCAGTACTTC.